Shown below are 25 T cell receptor beta chains from a single sample sequenced in a study of T cell clonality in common variable immunodeficiency. Some clones are missing from TCRdb's copy, which holds only in-frame ones; the method was immunoSEQ multiplex PCR. The sample shows around 45,000 clones, none of them appearing just once. The source material was peripheral blood mononuclear cells. These receptors came from a person aged 18 to 75 in good health.

This clone was seen many times. Here the CDR3 reads CASSNRDRVYATNEKLFF. CDR3 DNA, as far as it was read: TGCGCCAGCAGTAACCGGGACAGGGTATACGCAACTAATGAAAAA. The V call is TRBV5-1, the J call TRBJ1-4; 9 nucleotides match TRBD1. The CDR3 goes on 3 residues after the read ends, and that part is filled in from the germline J gene. J gave up 0 bases and V 5 bases, and 11 bases lay outside the gene matches. Per germline, CDR1 SGHRS and CDR2 YFSETQ. The CDR3 loop spans 18 amino acids.

This clone was observed at least ten times. Read coverage stops 3 residues before the CDR3 terminus; the germline J gene supplies the remainder. The chain joins TRBV20-1 to TRBJ2-6; D may be TRBD1 (5 bases). CDR3 length: 15 residues. V dropped 3 bases and J dropped 0 bases, with 9 bases sitting between them. Germline CDR1 reads DFQATT; CDR2 reads SNEGSKA (reference sequence). The CDR3 spells CSASPRASGANVLTF. The CDR3 bases that were read are TGCAGTGCTAGCCCCAGGGCCTCTGGGGCCAACGTC.

There are many counts of this clone. The read ends 3 residues early relative to the CDR3; the germline J gene fills the gap. The genes are TRBV28 and TRBJ1-5; weak D call: TRBD1 (6 bases). Germline V gives CDR1 MDHEN, CDR2 SYDVKM. The V end lost 8 bases, the J end lost 1 base, and 15 bases lay between the germline ends. CDR3 size: 15 residues. The CDR3: CASGGGQGSNQPQHF. Incomplete CDR3 DNA: TGTGCCAGCGGGGGGGGGCAAGGGAGCAATCAGCCC.

This clone occurred a few times. The read halts 3 residues ahead of the CDR3 end, with the missing end drawn from the germline J gene. This rearrangement joins TRBV19 to TRBJ1-4; weak D call: TRBD1 (5 bases). The V gene's germline CDR1 is LNHDA and CDR2 SQIVND (reference sequence). Deletions cut 5 bases from V and 8 bases from J, with 12 bases between. The CDR3 consists of 13 residues. The chain's CDR3 is CASSGAASEKLFF. The sequenced CDR3 bases are TGTGCCAGTAGTGGGGCAGCCAGCGAAAAA.

This clone has at least ten counts. Read coverage stops 3 residues before the CDR3 terminus; the germline J gene supplies the remainder. The chain carries TRBV7-9 and TRBJ2-7; 9 bases fit TRBD1. The V segment lost 3 bases and the J segment 0 bases; nucleotides outside the gene matches: 3. This CDR3 spans 15 amino acids. Germline-derived CDR1 and CDR2 are SEHNR and FQNEAQ (reference sequence). The CDR3 loop is CASSFPGQGSYEQYF. The part of the CDR3 DNA that was read is TGTGCCAGCAGCTTTCCGGGACAGGGCTCCTACGAG.

This clone was recorded at least ten times. The read is 3 residues too short to cover the CDR3 end, so that end is filled in from the germline J gene. The chain recombines TRBV7-9 with TRBJ2-1, with D unresolved. V was pared by 5 bases and J by 2 bases, with 13 bases between. This CDR3 spans 15 amino acids. The germline gives CDR1 SEHNR, CDR2 FQNEAQ (reference sequence). CDR3 sequence: CASSPHDQTYNEQFF. The sequenced CDR3 bases are TGTGCCAGCAGCCCCCATGATCAGACCTACAATGAG.

This clone appeared many times. CDR3 sequence reads: CASGVTGFDTGELFF. CDR3 DNA (partial): TGTGCCAGTGGGGTTACAGGATTTGACACCGGGGAG. The chain joins TRBV19 to TRBJ2-2, with D maybe TRBD1 (5 bases). The CDR3 end falls 3 residues outside the read, so it is completed with the germline J gene. CDR3 length equals 15 residues. Germline V CDR1 and CDR2: LNHDA, SQIVND (reference sequence). Trimming removed 8 bases at V and 3 bases at J, with 16 bases between.

At least ten counts were recorded for this clone. Partial CDR3 DNA: TGTGCCAGCAGTGCTCAGGGACTAGCGGAAGAGACC. This sequence encodes CASSAQGLAEET. The whole CDR3 reads CASSAQGLAEETQYF. This chain uses TRBV2 with TRBJ2-5; TRBD2 agrees at 11 bases. The missing CDR3 end, 3 residues past where the read stops, is filled in from the germline J gene. The V gene end was trimmed by 4 bases and the J gene end by 3 bases; junction bases not matched to a gene: 4. This CDR3 comprises 15 residues. Germline V gene lookup returns CDR1 SNHLY and CDR2 FYNNEI.

This clone was found many times. CDR3 sequence reads: CASSLGWAGEGETQYF. The DNA read from the CDR3 is TGCGCCAGCAGCCTTGGATGGGCAGGGGAGGGCGAGACC. The rearrangement joins TRBV4-1 to TRBJ2-5, with D tentatively TRBD2 (7 bases). The read ends 3 residues shy of where the CDR3 ends; the end is completed using the germline J gene. CDR1 and CDR2 from the germline V gene are MGHRA and YSYEKL. There are 16 residues in the CDR3. The V gene lost 4 bases and the J gene lost 5 bases, with 20 bases spanning the gap.

This clone was seen at least ten times. The read terminates 3 residues ahead of where the CDR3 ends, so the germline J gene completes it. This chain uses TRBV2 with TRBJ1-2; 9 bases agree with TRBD1. CDR1 and CDR2 from the germline V gene are SNHLY and FYNNEI. The CDR3 consists of 15 residues. J was trimmed by 3 bases and V by 7 bases; bases with no gene match: 9. The sequenced part of the CDR3 DNA is TGTGCCAGCAACTTACAGGGGGCCTACGACTATGGC. Protein sequence: CASNLQGAYDYG. The full CDR3 protein reads CASNLQGAYDYGYTF.

This clone has ten or more counts. The DNA ends 3 residues before the CDR3 does, and the rest of the CDR3 is filled in from the germline J gene. The chain carries TRBV4-1 and TRBJ2-7, with D maybe TRBD1 (5 bases). The CDR3 covers 13 residues. Trimming left V 2 bases short and J 3 bases short, with 8 bases between. The V gene's germline CDR1 is MGHRA and CDR2 YSYEKL. The DNA read from the CDR3 is TGCGCCAGCAGCCAAACAGGTTACTACGAG. Amino acids: CASSQTGYYE. The whole CDR3 sequence is CASSQTGYYEQYF.

This clone was counted ten times or more. The CDR3 is cut off 3 residues early in the read; its end comes from the germline J gene. The chain links TRBV7-2 to TRBJ1-2; the D is unclear. Germline V gene data show CDR1 as SGHTA and CDR2 as FQGNSA. The CDR3 totals 16 residues. V was trimmed by 0 bases and J by 0 bases, leaving 11 bases between them. The sequenced part of the CDR3 DNA is TGTGCCAGCAGCTTAGCCCTGCGGGGAGCTAACTATGGC. It is translated as CASSLALRGANYG. The CDR3 in its entirety is CASSLALRGANYGYTF.

At least ten counts were recorded for this clone. This chain's CDR3 is CASSLGPQGAHEKLFF. The DNA read from the CDR3 is TGCGCCAGCAGCTTGGGACCACAGGGGGCGCATGAAAAA. This rearrangement joins TRBV5-1 to TRBJ1-4, with 9 positions matching TRBD1. Sequencing ends 3 residues short of the CDR3 end; the germline J gene provides the rest. The CDR3 has 16 residues. Germline CDR1 reads SGHRS; CDR2 reads YFSETQ. J gave up 6 bases and V 0 bases, and 6 bases lay outside the gene matches. The full variable domain, in which reference TRBV5-1 and TRBJ1-4 provide the parts outside the CDR3, is KAGVTQTPRYLIKTRGQQVTLSCSPISGHRSVSWYQQTPGQGLQFLFEYFSETQRNKGNFPGRFSGRQFSNSRSEMNVSTLELGDSALYLCASSLGPQGAHEKLFFGSGTQLSVL.

This clone was observed many times. The CDR3 end is not reached by the read, which stops 3 residues before it; the germline J gene fills it in. The genes are TRBV27 and TRBJ2-3; TRBD1 is a possible D gene (6 bases). Germline V lookup: CDR1 MNHEY, CDR2 SMNVEV (reference sequence). The CDR3 loop spans 13 amino acids. CDR3 amino acids: CASSSVTGWTQYF. The sequenced CDR3 bases are TGTGCCAGCAGTTCAGTGACAGGTTGGACG.

In this sample, this clone turned up many times. The CDR3 is cut off 3 residues early in the read; its end comes from the germline J gene. The chain carries TRBV12-3 or TRBV12-4 and TRBJ1-2; D is possibly TRBD1 (5 bases). Trimming stripped 4 bases from V and 1 base from J, with 7 bases between. The CDR3 has 13 amino acids. CDR3 DNA, as far as it was read: TGTGCCAGCAGTTCTGACAGTAACTATGGC. Its protein product is CASSSDSNYG. The whole CDR3 sequence is CASSSDSNYGYTF.

This clone was detected many times. The CDR3 end lies 3 residues beyond the end of the read and is filled in from the germline J gene. The rearrangement uses TRBV20-1 and TRBJ2-7; D might be TRBD2 (6 bases). V lost 6 bases, J lost 4 bases, and 13 bases lay in between. CDR3 size: 12 residues. Germline values: CDR1 DFQATT, CDR2 SNEGSKA (reference sequence). CDR3 sequence: CSATPGTYEQYF. CDR3 DNA, as far as it was read: TGCAGTGCCACACCGGGGACTTACGAG.

This clone was picked up many times. The CDR3 end falls 3 residues outside the read, so it is completed with the germline J gene. The chain links TRBV10-3 to TRBJ1-3; possibly TRBD1 for D (6 bases). Germline CDR1 reads ENHRY; CDR2 reads SYGVKD. The CDR3 totals 14 residues. V dropped 7 bases and J dropped 3 bases, with 13 bases sitting between them. The CDR3 is CAINKQGYGNTIYF. The covered CDR3 bases are TGTGCCATCAATAAACAGGGTTATGGAAACACC.

This clone was counted many times. The CDR3 end lies 3 residues beyond the end of the read and is filled in from the germline J gene. The rearrangement uses TRBV12-3 or TRBV12-4 and TRBJ1-5; D uncertain. V was shortened by 3 bases and J by 5 bases, with 8 bases between the two germline ends. The CDR3 covers 13 residues. The CDR3 loop is CASSFRGDQPQHF. CDR3 DNA, as far as it was read: TGTGCCAGCAGTTTTCGGGGAGATCAGCCC.

This clone was counted at least ten times. The read finishes 3 residues shy of the CDR3 end, and the germline J gene is used to complete it. This rearrangement joins TRBV6-2 or TRBV6-3 to TRBJ1-1; D remains ambiguous. This CDR3 comprises 13 residues. The V end lost 0 bases, the J end lost 4 bases, and 6 bases lay between the germline ends. Germline CDR1 is MNHEY and CDR2 is SVGEGT. CDR3 loop: CASSYSPGTEAFF. The covered CDR3 bases are TGTGCCAGCAGTTACTCGCCGGGCACTGAA.

This clone was counted ten times or more. The DNA read from the CDR3 is TGTGCCAGCAGTGAAACAGGGCGCAATCAGCCC. It yields the protein CASSETGRNQP. The CDR3, in full, reads CASSETGRNQPQHF. The rearrangement uses TRBV2 and TRBJ1-5; D perhaps matches TRBD1 (6 bases). The DNA ends 3 residues before the CDR3 does, and the rest of the CDR3 is filled in from the germline J gene. V was cut by 2 bases and J by 2 bases, with 7 bases left in between. The CDR3 is 14 residues long. Germline values: CDR1 SNHLY, CDR2 FYNNEI.

Ten or more counts support this clone. The read stops 3 residues short of the end of the CDR3; the missing end is completed from the germline J gene. The V call is TRBV18, the J call TRBJ1-1; D remains ambiguous. The CDR3 has 14 amino acids. CDR1 KGHSH and CDR2 LQKENI come from the germline V gene. Trimming took off 2 bases at V and 1 base at J, with 8 bases between the two ends. CDR3 residues: CASSPVTGNTEAFF. The sequenced CDR3 bases are TGTGCCAGCTCACCAGTGACGGGGAACACTGAA.

This clone was recorded at least ten times. The CDR3 end is not reached by the read, which stops 3 residues before it; the germline J gene fills it in. The chain has TRBV7-3 and TRBJ2-3; 12 bases match TRBD1. Per germline, CDR1 SGHTA and CDR2 FQGTGA. This CDR3 region has 15 residues. The V and J ends lost 2 bases and 6 bases, in that order; junction bases with no gene match: 3. The CDR3 spells CASSLLGTGGDTQYF. The DNA read from the CDR3 is TGTGCCAGCAGCTTATTGGGGACAGGGGGCGATACG.

This clone was counted ten times or more. The CDR3 end lies 3 residues beyond the end of the read and is filled in from the germline J gene. V and J are TRBV20-1 and TRBJ1-2; 8 nucleotides align to TRBD1. Unmatched junction bases numbered 3, after V lost 5 bases and J lost 1 base. The CDR3 spans 13 residues. Germline V gene lookup returns CDR1 DFQATT and CDR2 SNEGSKA (reference sequence). The CDR3 here is CSAETGDNYGYTF. CDR3 DNA, as far as it was read: TGCAGTGCTGAGACAGGGGATAACTATGGC.

This clone was picked up many times. Read sequence stops 3 residues before the CDR3 end, and the germline J gene provides the missing end. The V gene is TRBV20-1, the J gene TRBJ2-7; D perhaps matches TRBD1 (6 bases). V was cut by 0 bases and J by 6 bases, with 18 bases left in between. The CDR3 loop spans 15 amino acids. Germline V gives CDR1 DFQATT, CDR2 SNEGSKA (reference sequence). The CDR3 DNA, read in part, is TGCAGTGCTAGAGAGCAAACAGGGTTCGTAAGCGAG. Translated: CSAREQTGFVSE. In full, the CDR3 reads CSAREQTGFVSEQYF.

Regarding this clone: The sequence runs out 3 residues before the end of the CDR3; the remainder is reconstructed from the germline J gene. The chain uses TRBV2 and TRBJ2-5; perhaps TRBD2 as D (6 bases). The germline gives CDR1 SNHLY, CDR2 FYNNEI. The CDR3 sequence is 15 residues long. Trimming left V 7 bases short and J 0 bases short, with 15 bases between. The CDR3 region is CASNLNWGDQETQYF. The part of the CDR3 DNA that was read is TGTGCCAGCAATTTAAATTGGGGGGACCAAGAGACC. Complete variable domain (other parts from reference TRBV2 and TRBJ2-5): EPEVTQTPSHQVTQMGQEVILRCVPISNHLYFYWYRQILGQKVEFLVSFYNNEISEKSEIFDDQFSVERPDGSNFTLKIRSTKLEDSAMYFCASNLNWGDQETQYFGPGTRLLVL.